This entry is about one T cell receptor beta chain. Only in-frame clones appear in the TCRdb table, and some are missing; sequencing was by immunoSEQ multiplex PCR. The table includes about 280,000 clones, about 87% detected once. The data are from a study of Ad26.COV2.S vaccination and SARS-CoV-2 variants. The treatment is: roughly 18 received Ad26.COV2.S at low or high dose, single or two shots; 5 received placebo; per-sample allocation not given. Day 63 after the first vaccine or placebo injection was the time point for sampling. This receptor was identified in a person aged 18-60 years who received the Ad26.COV2.S COVID-19 vaccine or a placebo. The material sequenced was peripheral blood, taken in a trial of Ad26.COV2.S vaccine versus placebo.

In DNA, the CDR3 is TGTGCCAGCAGCCAAGTGAGATTGGCTTCGAACACTGAAGCTTTCTTT. Its translation: CASSQVRLASNTEAFF. The chain carries TRBV14 and TRBJ1-1; D call uncertain. CDR3 length: 16 residues. V lost 1 base and J 1 base, leaving 13 bases between the germline ends. Looked up from germline, CDR1 is SGHDN and CDR2 is FVKESK.